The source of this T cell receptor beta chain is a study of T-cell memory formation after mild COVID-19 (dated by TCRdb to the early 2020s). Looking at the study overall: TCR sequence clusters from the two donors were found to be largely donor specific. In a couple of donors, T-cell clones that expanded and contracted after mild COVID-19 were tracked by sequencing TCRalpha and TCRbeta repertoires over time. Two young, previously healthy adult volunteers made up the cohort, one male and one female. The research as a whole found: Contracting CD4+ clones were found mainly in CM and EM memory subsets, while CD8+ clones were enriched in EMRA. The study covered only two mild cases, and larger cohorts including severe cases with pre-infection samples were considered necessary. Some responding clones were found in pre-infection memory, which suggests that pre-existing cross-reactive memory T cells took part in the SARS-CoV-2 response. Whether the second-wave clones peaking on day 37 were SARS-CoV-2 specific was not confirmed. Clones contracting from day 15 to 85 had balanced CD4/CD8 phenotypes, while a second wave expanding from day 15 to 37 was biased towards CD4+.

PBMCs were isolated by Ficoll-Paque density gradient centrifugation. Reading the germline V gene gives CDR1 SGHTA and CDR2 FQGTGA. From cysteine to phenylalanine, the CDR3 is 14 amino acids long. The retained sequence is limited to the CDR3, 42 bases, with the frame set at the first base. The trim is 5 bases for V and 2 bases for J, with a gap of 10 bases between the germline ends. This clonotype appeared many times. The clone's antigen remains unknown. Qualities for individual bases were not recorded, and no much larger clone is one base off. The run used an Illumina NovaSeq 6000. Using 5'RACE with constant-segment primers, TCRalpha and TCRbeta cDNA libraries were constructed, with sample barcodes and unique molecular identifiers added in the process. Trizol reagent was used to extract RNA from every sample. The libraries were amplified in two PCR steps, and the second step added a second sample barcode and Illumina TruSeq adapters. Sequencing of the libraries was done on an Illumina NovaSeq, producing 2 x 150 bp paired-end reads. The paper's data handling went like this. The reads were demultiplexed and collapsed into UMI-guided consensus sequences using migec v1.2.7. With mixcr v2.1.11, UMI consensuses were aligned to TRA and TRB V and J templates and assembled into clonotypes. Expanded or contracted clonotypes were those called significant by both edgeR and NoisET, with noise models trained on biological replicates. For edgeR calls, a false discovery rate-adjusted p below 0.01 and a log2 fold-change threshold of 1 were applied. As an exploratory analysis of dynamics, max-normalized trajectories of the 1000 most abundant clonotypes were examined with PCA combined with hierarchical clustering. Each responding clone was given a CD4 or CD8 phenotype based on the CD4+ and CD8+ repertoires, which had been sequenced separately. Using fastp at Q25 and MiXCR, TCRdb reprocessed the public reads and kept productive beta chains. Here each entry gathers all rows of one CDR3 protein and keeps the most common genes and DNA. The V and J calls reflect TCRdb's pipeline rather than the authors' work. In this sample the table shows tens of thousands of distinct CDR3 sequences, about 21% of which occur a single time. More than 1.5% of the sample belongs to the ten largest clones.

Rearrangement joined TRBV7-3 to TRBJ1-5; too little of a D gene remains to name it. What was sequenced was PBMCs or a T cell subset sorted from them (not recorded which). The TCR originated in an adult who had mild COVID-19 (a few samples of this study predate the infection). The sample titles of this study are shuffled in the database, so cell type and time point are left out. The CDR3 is CASSPRPGNQPQHF. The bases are TGTGCCAGCAGCCCCCGGCCAGGCAATCAGCCCCAGCATTTT.